The 10 T cell receptor beta chains in this list originate from one sample, sequenced in a study of T cell clonality in common variable immunodeficiency (dated by TCRdb to about 2015). Libraries were prepared through the immunoSEQ multiplex PCR assay. TCRdb stores this immuneACCESS table with in-frame sequences only. Part of the clones is absent; in the studies checked, under half of the shortfall reflects unresolved V genes, and no reason is known for the rest. The table puts 35,000 to 50,000 clones in this sample, none counted just once. The top ten constitute around 2.6% of the sample. The sample comprised peripheral blood mononuclear cells. These receptors came from a person between 18 and 75 years old in good health.

This clone was counted many times. The sequence runs out 3 residues before the end of the CDR3; the remainder is reconstructed from the germline J gene. V and J are TRBV2 and TRBJ2-1; 9 bases line up with TRBD2. With V trimmed by 3 bases and J by 8 bases, 8 bases remained unmatched. The CDR3 sequence is 15 residues long. Germline V gene data show CDR1 as SNHLY and CDR2 as FYNNEI. The part of the CDR3 DNA that was read is TGTGCCAGCAGTGATGCGGCTAGCGGGATTCATGAG. Protein: CASSDAASGIHE. The full-length CDR3 reads as CASSDAASGIHEQFF.

This clone was seen ten or more times. The read terminates 3 residues ahead of where the CDR3 ends, so the germline J gene completes it. The chain employs TRBV18 and TRBJ2-3; possibly TRBD2 for D (5 bases). The CDR3 is made up of 15 amino acids. The germline gives CDR1 KGHSH, CDR2 LQKENI. Trimming pared 0 bases from V and 3 bases from J, leaving 10 bases between. CDR3 sequence: CASSPPAGSTDTQYF. The covered CDR3 bases are TGTGCCAGCTCACCACCGGCGGGTAGTACAGATACG.

This clone has a count of ten or more. The read comes to an end 3 residues before the CDR3 does, leaving the germline J gene to fill in the end. The rearrangement links TRBV19 to TRBJ2-7; D possibly corresponds to TRBD2 (5 bases). The CDR3 has 14 amino acids. Germline CDR1 reads LNHDA; CDR2 reads SQIVND (reference sequence). V was trimmed by 5 bases and J by 1 base, leaving 12 bases between them. CDR3 DNA (partial): TGTGCCAGTAGTGTACTAGTTTTTTCCTACGAG. This encodes CASSVLVFSYE. The entire CDR3 protein reads CASSVLVFSYEQYF.

The sample holds many counts of this clone. The missing CDR3 end, 3 residues past where the read stops, is filled in from the germline J gene. The chain has TRBV20-1 and TRBJ2-3, with 12 bases that match TRBD2. Per germline, CDR1 DFQATT and CDR2 SNEGSKA (reference sequence). CDR3 length: 15 amino acids. CDR3 amino acids: CSAQPSGRGKETQYF. Partial CDR3 DNA: TGCAGTGCACAACCTAGCGGGAGGGGAAAAGAGACG.

The table lists this clone with a few counts. The DNA ends 3 residues before the CDR3 does, and the rest of the CDR3 is filled in from the germline J gene. The chain uses TRBV5-8 and TRBJ1-1; D gene unclear. Germline V gives CDR1 SGHTS, CDR2 YDEGEE. This CDR3 is 12 amino acids long. V was cut by 6 bases and J by 4 bases, with 10 bases left in between. The CDR3 DNA, read in part, is TGTGCCAGCACCCACCCCGGCACTGAA. Translating it yields CASTHPGTE. The whole CDR3 sequence is CASTHPGTEAFF.

The sample holds many counts of this clone. Coverage ceases 3 residues before the CDR3 finishes, and the germline J gene fills in the end. J is TRBJ2-2 and V is TRBV15; D is possibly TRBD1 or TRBD2 (5 bases each). The CDR3 totals 18 residues. V lost 5 bases to trimming and J lost 3 bases, with 22 bases between them. The germline V gene has CDR1 LNHNV and CDR2 YYDKDF (reference sequence). The chain's CDR3 is CATSYTFQRARDTGELFF. The sequenced CDR3 bases are TGTGCCACCAGCTATACCTTCCAGAGGGCCAGGGACACCGGGGAG.

This clone showed up many times. The sequence runs out 3 residues before the end of the CDR3; the remainder is reconstructed from the germline J gene. The V gene is TRBV5-1, the J gene TRBJ1-1; 8 bases fit TRBD1. This CDR3 has 14 residues. The germline CDR1 and CDR2 sequences are SGHRS and YFSETQ. The V and J ends lost 4 bases and 1 base, in that order; junction bases with no gene match: 3. CDR3 bases read: TGCGCCAGCAGCCACGGACAGGGGAACACTGAA. It is translated as CASSHGQGNTE. The CDR3 reads in full as CASSHGQGNTEAFF. Full variable domain (remainder filled in from reference TRBV5-1 and TRBJ1-1): KAGVTQTPRYLIKTRGQQVTLSCSPISGHRSVSWYQQTPGQGLQFLFEYFSETQRNKGNFPGRFSGRQFSNSRSEMNVSTLELGDSALYLCASSHGQGNTEAFFGQGTRLTVV.

About this clone itself: A read error may account for a junction end that differs from germline. The CDR3: CASSPPPGNTEAFF. The covered CDR3 bases are TGTGCCAGCTCCCCACCACCCGGGAACACTGAA. V usage is TRBV18 and J usage is TRBJ1-1; D is uncertain. The read stops 3 residues short of the end of the CDR3; the missing end is completed from the germline J gene. Germline V gene lookup returns CDR1 KGHSH and CDR2 LQKENI. The CDR3 consists of 14 residues.

Ten or more counts support this clone. A read error may produce the germline difference seen at one junction end. The read ends 3 residues early relative to the CDR3; the germline J gene fills the gap. This sample includes further DNA sequences coding for the same CDR3. The chain employs TRBV6-2 or TRBV6-3 and TRBJ1-3, with D possibly TRBD1 on 6 matching bases. Germline V gene sequence: CDR1 MNHEY, CDR2 SVGEGT. The CDR3 has 16 residues. CDR3 sequence reads: CASSGDRITSGNTIYF. The CDR3 bases that were read are TGTGCCAGCAGTGGAGACAGGATCACCTCTGGAAACACA.

This clone appeared many times. Read data end 3 residues before the CDR3 end; the end is taken from the germline J gene. The chain carries TRBV20-1 and TRBJ2-1, with 9 bases matching TRBD2. CDR1 is DFQATT, CDR2 SNEGSKA, per germline (reference sequence). V gave up 4 bases and J gave up 0 bases; unmatched junction bases: 1. There are 14 residues in the CDR3. The chain's CDR3 is CSANSGSSYNEQFF. The sequenced CDR3 bases are TGCAGTGCTAATAGCGGGAGCTCCTACAATGAG.